These 5 T cell receptor beta chains originate from one sample sequenced in a study of PD-1 blockade in classical Hodgkin lymphoma (dated by TCRdb to the early 2020s). Preparation of the library involved the immunoSEQ multiplex PCR assay. As stored in TCRdb, this immuneACCESS dataset retains in-frame rearrangements with V and J assigned. A fraction of the clones does not appear; measured against another copy, unresolved V genes explain less than half of the discrepancy, and the remainder lacks a known reason. This sample has tens of thousands of clones in its table, and 88% of those were observed once. The top ten hold under 7% of the sample. The time point label corresponds to: cycle 2 day 1 (C2D1) of nivolumab. All trial patients had relapsed after autologous stem cell transplantation, with cohorts A, B and C differing in prior brentuximab vedotin exposure. The material was peripheral blood mononuclear cells (PBMCs), obtained before the second cycle of nivolumab. Receptor source: a human donor with classical Hodgkin lymphoma.

The genes are TRBV30 and TRBJ1-4, with D uncertain. This CDR3 contains 15 residues. The ends were cut back, 1 base at V and 0 bases at J, with 9 bases in the middle. Looked up from germline, CDR1 is GTSNPN and CDR2 is SVGIG (reference sequence). The CDR3 DNA reads TGTGCCTGGAGTGGGACCGATGCAACTAATGAAAAACTGTTTTTT. It codes for CAWSGTDATNEKLFF.

This chain uses TRBV5-1 with TRBJ1-4, with TRBD1 as a possible D gene (5 bases). The CDR3 runs to 14 residues. Trimming shortened V by 0 bases and J by 4 bases, and 7 bases separated the two germline ends. The germline CDR1 and CDR2 sequences are SGHRS and YFSETQ. The CDR3 protein is CASSLGQSNEKLFF. The CDR3 nucleotides are TGCGCCAGCAGCTTGGGACAGAGTAATGAAAAACTGTTTTTT.

V usage is TRBV6-6 and J usage is TRBJ2-7; D is perhaps TRBD2 (7 bases). Trimming removed 6 bases at V and 2 bases at J, with 17 bases between. CDR1 is MNHNY and CDR2 is SVGAGI in the germline V gene (reference sequence). The CDR3 covers 15 residues. The CDR3 sequence: CASRPSGGQAYEQYF. The CDR3 DNA reads as TGTGCCAGCAGACCGTCCGGGGGGCAGGCCTACGAGCAGTACTTC.

The V and J genes are TRBV2 and TRBJ2-7; D not certain. V dropped 7 bases and J dropped 3 bases, with 10 bases sitting between them. The germline CDR1 and CDR2 sequences are SNHLY and FYNNEI. The length of the CDR3 is 12 residues. The chain's CDR3 is CASKDVGYEQYF. DNA of the CDR3: TGTGCCAGCAAGGACGTAGGCTACGAGCAGTACTTC.

The V gene is TRBV28, the J gene TRBJ1-6, with D possibly TRBD1 on 5 matching bases. This CDR3 has 14 amino acids. Germline V gene sequence: CDR1 MDHEN, CDR2 SYDVKM. V dropped 7 bases and J dropped 7 bases, with 14 bases sitting between them. The DNA for the CDR3 is TGTGCCAGCAAACCCGGAGGGGTAAATTCACCCCTCCACTTT. Translated: CASKPGGVNSPLHF.